Listed here is a single T cell receptor (beta chain). Its target is unknown. This specimen includes other DNA sequences encoding the same CDR3. The CDR3 consists of 13 residues. Trimming cost V 3 bases and J 4 bases; bases outside gene matches: 1. The germline V gene encodes CDR1 SGHRS and CDR2 YFSETQ. Profiling relied on immunoSEQ multiplex PCR, and the TCRdb table lists in-frame clones only, not all of them. Among some 1.5 million clones, around 97% were seen once, and the ten largest hold roughly 1.2%. These data come from a study of shared clonotypes between healthy human individuals. About the study: Each donor's CD4 naive and CD4 memory cells filled three plates apiece, CD8 naive two, and CD8 memory one. Whole-study findings and limits: It was only blood that was sampled, and tissue repertoires likely differ.

Sequenced material: naive CD4+ T cells sorted from blood. Sample subset: CD45RA+ positively selected. The rearrangement uses TRBV5-1 and TRBJ2-1, with 7 nucleotides matching TRBD2. The receptor comes from a man under 40 in good health. The CDR3 nucleotides read TGCGCCAGCAGCTGGGGACTATACAATGAGCAGTTCTTC. Its translation: CASSWGLYNEQFF.